Given below is one T cell receptor beta chain in context. Its binding antigen is unknown. No base qualities exist here, and no much larger clone lies one base off it. This specimen comes from a study of cytomegalovirus exposure and HLA in healthy donors (dated by TCRdb to about 2017). Regarding the complete study: According to an earlier analysis of several hundred of the donors, about 179 million T cells yielded 90 million to 140 million unique TCR beta sequences and around 300 Gb of sequence data. An early release that covered several hundred HLA-typed donors contained approximately 300 gigabases of sequencing data and tens of millions of unique TCR sequences. Of the 300 to 400 genotyped donors, about 80% fell in the genetic ancestry cluster associated with self-reported Caucasian donors. The study was designed to test whether signatures of past pathogen exposure could be identified by cataloging public T cell receptors. The study used immunosequencing to profile the T cell repertoires of approximately 630 subjects and linked those repertoires to cytomegalovirus serostatus. In addition to the first cohort of approximately 670 subjects, a separate validation cohort of 130 or so different subjects was used. To predict cytomegalovirus infection status, the study brought together high-throughput TCR immunosequencing, statistical association of individual TCRs with disease status, and machine learning. A later analysis re-examined previously published TCR beta repertoires from about 700 donors and added high-resolution HLA genotyping to investigate patterns of TCR occurrence. Rather than using new phenotypic data, the later analysis identified candidate immune exposures from TCR beta sequences and from how often those sequences occurred across donors. An earlier analysis of 450 to 750 of the donors used high-throughput TCR beta sequencing to judge whether each TCR beta V gene segment behaved as functional or pseudogenic. Donor age, sex, ethnicity and CMV serostatus were compiled together with the repertoire data. A later genetic analysis took genome-wide SNP genotypes for about 65% of the 666 donors and used that subset as a discovery cohort. All discovery cohort repertoires had been generated on a single sequencing platform. Both class I and class II loci were covered by HLA typing, at four-digit resolution. The number of typed donors differed by locus: roughly 620-640 for A, B, C, DRB1 and DQB1; some 500 for DQA1; about 600 for DPA1; and some 470 for DPB1. About 5 DR-DQ haplotypes were handled as single units for association and clustering, since linkage in the cohort was strong. On average, about 240,000 unique TCR beta nucleotide sequences were sequenced per donor among a few hundred genotyped donors of the cohort, with roughly 18% of those sequences being non-productive. General study outcomes and caveats: A further reported finding was that TCR beta sequences accurately predicted the HLA-A and HLA-B alleles for most subjects in the first cohort. In both the original and validation cohorts, the classifier was reported to diagnose cytomegalovirus status with high specificity and sensitivity. In a later analysis, several top co-occurrence clusters were reported to appear linked to parvovirus B19, influenza, CMV and Epstein-Barr virus. Most TCR sequences were observed very rarely across donors, whereas some public TCRs were present in many individuals. Because counts were too low, about 18 rarely observed V segments, including chromosome 9 orphons, were excluded from the earlier analysis of 587 of the donors. Roughly uniform sequencing depth across donors was assumed in presence/absence analyses, although this assumption may not hold. CMV serostatus was the only immune exposure information available for the cohort. When HLA alleles, especially DR and DQ, strongly co-occurred, TCR associations were difficult to assign to individual alleles. At a false discovery rate of 0.05, a later analysis linked under 20,000 TCR beta sequences to specific HLA alleles. Only TCR beta chains were sequenced in this cohort, and the absence of alpha or paired-chain data limited detectable features. V-gene and J-gene trimming of TCR beta chains was associated with a missense DCLRE1C variant in a later genetic analysis, and the association was replicated in an independent cohort. In a later analysis, HLA-associated TCR beta chains showed more clonal expansion and lower generation probabilities than non-associated chains that were equally common. An earlier analysis of some 590 of the donors showed that most TCR beta V segments appeared in productive rearrangements either about 87% or about 30% of the time, which broadly matched IMGT annotations. A few of the identified cytomegalovirus-associated TCR beta chains were confirmed in vitro to be specific for cytomegalovirus antigens. The study gave a list of about 160 TCR beta chains associated with cytomegalovirus. Compared with the approximately 710-donor mean, donors in an Asian-associated ancestry cluster had fewer N-insertions in productive TCRs, according to a later genetic analysis. A cluster of highly shared sequence variants was judged likely to represent a technical artifact of the sequencing pipeline. In a later analysis, the rate of TCR association differed among HLA loci, with DRB1 alleles having the most associated TCRs and HLA-C alleles having the fewest. Because some donors lacked HLA typing at each locus, the association tests relied only on the typed subset. It was suggested by the authors that the approach could potentially be generalized to other disease states and immunological phenotypes. Because the 87-base-pair reads could not distinguish some IMGT-functional V segments, including TRBV6-2 and TRBV6-3, those segments were excluded. According to a later analysis, most CMV-associated TCR beta chains appeared to be HLA-restricted, and the HLA associations seemed to be driven largely by CMV exposure. Linkage disequilibrium might explain the correlated functional status among segregating V segments, but an unknown experimental factor could not be excluded.

The cohort was made up of 500 to 850 healthy bone marrow donors. All cohort members were sampled while nominally healthy, although unrecorded immune exposures were likely present. The donor was CMV seronegative and was included in the group of a few hundred seronegative cohort members. A peripheral blood sample was collected from each donor, and TCR beta sequencing was performed on peripheral blood mononuclear cells. Genomic DNA was extracted from the blood cell samples with the Qiagen DNeasy Blood Extraction Kit. The library was prepared using the immunoSEQ multiplex PCR assay. For the multiplex PCR, a mixture combining 60 forward primers for TCR Vbeta segments and 13 reverse primers for TCR Jbeta segments was used. The CDR3 region of rearranged TCR beta genes was amplified from genomic DNA by a multiplex PCR assay. On the Illumina HiSeq System, the amplified TCR beta libraries were sequenced as 87-base-pair reads. From the authors' description of their analysis: A later analysis counted tens of millions of unique TCR beta chains across the 550 to 700 repertoires, and around 9.9 million of these chains were shared by at least two donors. To remove PCR and sequencing errors, raw reads were error-corrected and collapsed into unique sequences using a nearest-neighbor algorithm that merged closely related sequences. V, D and J gene segments were assigned by aligning CDR3 sequences to IMGT reference sequences. For a sequence to be retained, a match of at least six nucleotides to both a V gene segment and a J gene segment was required. Rearrangements were called productive when the CDR3 lacked stop codons and stayed in frame with V and J; all others were non-productive. CDR3 was defined by IMGT convention, running from the second conserved V-encoded cysteine to the conserved J-encoded phenylalanine. Sequences without an unambiguous match to a single V gene segment were excluded from the earlier analysis of about 600 of the donors. In an earlier analysis of 500 to 750 of the donors, V segments were called functional above 56.7% productive rearrangements and were called segregating when the between-donor standard deviation exceeded 5%. To diagnose cytomegalovirus status from the catalog of TCR beta chain sequences, a statistical classification framework was built. A later analysis assigned V and J genes by comparing TCR nucleotide sequences with IMGT/GENE-DB human TR gene sequences. The TCRdist pipeline was used in a later analysis to assign CDR3 sequences and most-parsimonious VDJ recombination scenarios. In a later analysis, each TCR beta chain was defined by its CDR3 amino acid sequence together with its V-gene family, and reads without a unique V-gene family were excluded. In a later analysis, some 600 highly shared, low-generation-probability nucleotide sequences were removed to address suspected cross-contamination and a sequencing artifact. A later analysis calculated a clonal expansion index for each public chain from normalized within-repertoire ranks of inferred template counts. In a later analysis, generation probabilities were computed using a VDJ recombination model fitted to out-of-frame rearrangements, and the results were checked against IGoR. Hypergeometric tests were used in a later analysis to score TCR-TCR, TCR-HLA and TCR-CMV co-occurrence, with a repertoire-size bias correction applied to the TCR pairs. False discovery rates were estimated in a later analysis by permuting HLA or CMV assignments 20 times. In a later analysis, co-occurring TCRs were grouped with DBSCAN, and TCRdist sequence similarity was added when clustering was performed within HLA-allele-positive subsets. For co-occurrence clustering, repertoires with fewer than 30,000 or more than 120,000 public chains were excluded, along with about five repertoires with anomalous nucleotide sharing. Not all clones reach the TCRdb copy of this immuneACCESS table, which keeps in-frame sequences only. Checked studies attribute under half of the gap to unresolved V genes and leave the rest unexplained. V and J calls and clone size are as listed in that table; D and trimming were resolved from the DNA. The sample has approximately 300,000 clones on record, 80% of them singletons. The ten most abundant clones make up 0.3% of the sample.

The cysteine opens and the phenylalanine closes a CDR3 of 15 amino acids. Only CDR3 DNA is held: 45 bases, read in frame from base 1. The source material was PBMCs. The origin of this receptor is a girl aged 2 to 10 in good health and CMV-seronegative. The chain is assembled from TRBV21-1 and TRBJ2-7; the D call TRBD1 from the table was never checked on the DNA. TRBV21-1 counts as a pseudogene. The CDR3 region: CASSKVGAFSYEQYF. At the DNA level, the sequence is TGTGCCAGCAGCAAAGTGGGGGCCTTCTCCTACGAGCAGTACTTC.